These 25 T cell receptor beta chains came from one sample sequenced in a study of cytomegalovirus exposure and HLA in healthy donors. PCR involved 60 Vbeta and 13 Jbeta primers. TCRdb's copy holds only in-frame clones and misses some; the assay was immunoSEQ multiplex PCR. In the table there are about 120,000 clones, around 80% of which are singletons. Sequenced sample: PBMCs. The receptors come from a man aged 45-60 years in good health and CMV-seronegative.

The chain joins TRBV28 to TRBJ1-1; TRBD1 aligns across 9 bases. Per the germline V gene, CDR1 is MDHEN and CDR2 is SYDVKM. After removal of 5 bases from V and 11 bases from J, the junction contained 6 bases not matched to a gene. The CDR3 has 12 residues. CDR3 amino acids: CASSPGDRAAFF. The CDR3 DNA is TGTGCCAGCAGTCCGGGGGACAGGGCGGCTTTCTTT. Full variable domain (outside the CDR3, taken from reference TRBV28 and TRBJ1-1): DVKVTQSSRYLVKRTGEKVFLECVQDMDHENMFWYRQDPGLGLRLIYFSYDVKMKEKGDIPEGYSVSREKKERFSLILESASTNQTSMYLCASSPGDRAAFFGQGTRLTVV.

The chain couples TRBV15 to TRBJ2-1; unclear D gene. Between the trimmed V and J ends, which lost 3 bases and 10 bases, there was a span of 7 bases. Per the germline V gene, CDR1 is LNHNV and CDR2 is YYDKDF (reference sequence). The CDR3 is 11 residues long. CDR3 residues: CATSRAEEQFF. DNA of the CDR3: TGTGCCACCAGCAGGGCGGAGGAGCAGTTCTTC.

This clone was counted between two and nine times. This chain joins TRBV12-5 and TRBJ2-4; 7 nucleotides line up with TRBD1. The V segment lost 1 base and the J segment 8 bases; nucleotides outside the gene matches: 8. This CDR3 is 15 amino acids long. In germline, CDR1 is LGHNT, CDR2 FRNRAP. CDR3 DNA: TGTGCTAGTGGTTTGGGAGGGGCCCAGGGGGACATTCAGTACTTC. It encodes CASGLGGAQGDIQYF.

The chain is built from TRBV21-1 and TRBJ1-4; the DNA was not compared with TRBD1, the D call given in the table. TRBV21-1 counts as a pseudogene. The CDR3 extends over 18 amino acids. The DNA for the CDR3 is TGTGCCAGCAGCAAAGAAAGGACAGGGGATGGCCGGGGTGAAAAACTGTTTTTT. Amino acids: CASSKERTGDGRGEKLFF.

The gene calls are TRBV6-6 and TRBJ2-5, with 9 positions matching TRBD2. CDR1 MNHNY and CDR2 SVGAGI come from the germline V gene (reference sequence). CDR3 length equals 14 residues. V shed 5 bases and J 1 base; nucleotides not matched to a gene: 2. The DNA for the CDR3 is TGTGCCAGCAGTGCAGCGGGGGGCCAAGAGACCCAGTACTTC. Protein sequence: CASSAAGGQETQYF.

The V gene is TRBV2, the J gene TRBJ1-5, with D tentatively TRBD1 (6 bases). In germline, CDR1 is SNHLY, CDR2 FYNNEI. The CDR3 extends over 16 amino acids. V shed 7 bases and J shed 9 bases, with 25 bases lying between them. CDR3 DNA: TGTGCCAGCAAAGCACAGGGAAACTCTGTTACGGCGCCCCAGCATTTT. Protein sequence: CASKAQGNSVTAPQHF.

The chain employs TRBV5-5 and TRBJ1-4, with D unclear. Trimming took 0 bases from V and 7 from J, leaving 16 bases between them. CDR1 and CDR2 from the germline V gene are SGHKS and YYEKEE (reference sequence). The CDR3 runs to 16 residues. The CDR3, as DNA: TGTGCCAGCAGCTTGGGTAACGGAGGAATGCTTGAAAAACTGTTTTTT. Translating gives CASSLGNGGMLEKLFF.

This chain uses TRBV19 with TRBJ2-7; perhaps TRBD1 as D (6 bases). Trimming left V 9 bases short and J 2 bases short, with 17 bases between. Germline CDR1 LNHDA, CDR2 SQIVND (reference sequence). This CDR3 region has 14 residues. The CDR3 is CASRRTARTYEQYF. CDR3 nucleotides: TGTGCCAGCCGCCGGACAGCCAGAACCTACGAGCAGTACTTC.

The gene calls are TRBV5-5 and TRBJ2-7, with TRBD1 identical over 7 bases. The germline CDR1 and CDR2 sequences are SGHKS and YYEKEE (reference sequence). This CDR3 contains 15 residues. The V and J ends lost 4 bases and 2 bases, in that order; junction bases with no gene match: 9. CDR3 coding DNA: TGTGCCAGCAGCCTCCGTGAGACAGGGACCTACGAGCAGTACTTC. It specifies CASSLRETGTYEQYF. Complete variable domain (other parts from reference TRBV5-5 and TRBJ2-7): DAGVTQSPTHLIKTRGQQVTLRCSPISGHKSVSWYQQVLGQGPQFIFQYYEKEERGRGNFPDRFSARQFPNYSSELNVNALLLGDSALYLCASSLRETGTYEQYFGPGTRLTVT.

The gene calls are TRBV5-6 and TRBJ1-2; TRBD1 matches 7 bases. Germline lookup yields CDR1 SGHDT and CDR2 YYEEEE. V was clipped by 4 bases and J by 4 bases; unmatched bases: 7. This CDR3 comprises 14 residues. In DNA form, the CDR3 reads TGTGCCAGCAGCGCTGGGACAGCTTCCTATGGCTACACCTTC. The encoded protein is CASSAGTASYGYTF.

CDR3 in amino acids: CASRSAGGAYNEQFF. DNA of the CDR3: TGTGCCAGCAGGTCGGCAGGGGGCGCCTACAATGAGCAGTTCTTC. This chain links TRBV6-5 with TRBJ2-1; 8 positions match TRBD1. This CDR3 contains 15 residues. V lost 6 bases to trimming and J lost 2 bases; unmatched junction nucleotides: 6. Germline CDR1 is MNHEY and CDR2 is SVGAGI.

This CDR3 reads CASTPRGPYNEQFF. The CDR3, as DNA: TGTGCCAGCACCCCCCGAGGGCCCTACAATGAGCAGTTCTTC. The chain combines TRBV28 with TRBJ2-1; D possibly corresponds to TRBD2 (5 bases). Germline CDR1 is MDHEN and CDR2 is SYDVKM. V was clipped by 7 bases and J by 2 bases, with 12 bases between them. The CDR3 extends over 14 amino acids. The entire variable domain, with the rest obtained from reference TRBV28 and TRBJ2-1, is as follows: DVKVTQSSRYLVKRTGEKVFLECVQDMDHENMFWYRQDPGLGLRLIYFSYDVKMKEKGDIPEGYSVSREKKERFSLILESASTNQTSMYLCASTPRGPYNEQFFGPGTRLTVL.

This clone was counted a single time. J is TRBJ1-1 and V is TRBV18; D is unresolved. CDR3 length: 12 residues. V lost 6 bases and J lost 1, with 6 bases in between. Germline CDR1 KGHSH, CDR2 LQKENI. CDR3 sequence: CASSPWNTEAFF. CDR3 DNA: TGTGCCAGCTCCCCGTGGAACACTGAAGCTTTCTTT. The variable domain in full, with the rest retrieved from reference TRBV18 and TRBJ1-1, is NAGVMQNPRHLVRRRGQEARLRCSPMKGHSHVYWYRQLPEEGLKFMVYLQKENIIDESGMPKERFSAEFPKEGPSILRIQQVVRGDSAAYFCASSPWNTEAFFGQGTRLTVV.

Turning to this clone: A junction end diverges from the germline sequence, so it may reflect a read error. This chain links TRBV5-6 with TRBJ1-2; D gene ambiguous. The CDR3 has 13 amino acids. Germline CDR1 SGHDT, CDR2 YYEEEE. The CDR3 is CASSLGGGAGYPF. CDR3 sequence (DNA): TGTGCCAGCAGCTTGGGGGGAGGTGCAGGCTACCCCTTC.

The chain has TRBV25-1 and TRBJ1-1; D not certain. Deletions cut 5 bases from V and 0 bases from J, with 7 bases between. The germline V gene encodes CDR1 MGHDK and CDR2 SYGVNS. The CDR3 runs to 13 residues. The CDR3 loop reads CASSRRMNTEAFF. The DNA for the CDR3 is TGTGCCAGCAGTAGGAGGATGAACACTGAAGCTTTCTTT.

This sequence joins TRBV28 and TRBJ2-5, with 7 bases matching TRBD2. The trim removed 6 bases at V and 5 bases at J, leaving 15 bases unmatched. From germline, CDR1 is MDHEN and CDR2 SYDVKM. This CDR3 has 16 residues. CDR3 in DNA: TGTGCCAGCAGCACCTCTAGCGGAGCCGTCCCCGAGACCCAGTACTTC. This encodes CASSTSSGAVPETQYF.

The V gene is TRBV15, the J gene TRBJ1-2; tentatively, D is TRBD1 (5 bases). V shed 0 bases and J shed 4 bases, with 12 bases lying between them. CDR3 length equals 15 residues. Germline V gene lookup returns CDR1 LNHNV and CDR2 YYDKDF (reference sequence). The chain's CDR3 is CATSRDRVGSYGYTF. Written as DNA, the CDR3 is TGTGCCACCAGCAGAGACAGGGTTGGAAGCTATGGCTACACCTTC.

The chain combines TRBV4-3 with TRBJ1-2; tentative D call: TRBD1 (5 bases). Germline CDR1 and CDR2: LGHNA and YSLEER. Deletions cut 0 bases from V and 3 bases from J, with 11 bases between. This CDR3 spans 15 amino acids. The CDR3 sequence is CASSQEGRGDYGYTF. The CDR3 DNA is TGCGCCAGCAGCCAAGAGGGTAGGGGCGACTATGGCTACACCTTC.

This rearrangement joins TRBV18 to TRBJ1-4; a possible D gene is TRBD1 (5 bases). Germline CDR1 KGHSH, CDR2 LQKENI. The V end lost 6 bases, the J end lost 5 bases, and 16 bases lay between the germline ends. The CDR3 sequence is 15 residues long. CDR3 in amino acids: CASSESAGLNEKLFF. CDR3 coding DNA: TGTGCCAGCTCTGAGTCGGCAGGGCTAAATGAAAAACTGTTTTTT.

This rearrangement joins TRBV5-1 to TRBJ2-5; weak D call: TRBD2 (5 bases). The CDR3 consists of 16 residues. Germline CDR1 reads SGHRS; CDR2 reads YFSETQ. The V and J ends lost 0 bases and 5 bases respectively, with 17 bases between them. As DNA, the CDR3 is TGCGCCAGCAGCTTGGGGTCACCCGGGATCGAGGAGACCCAGTACTTC. Encoded protein: CASSLGSPGIEETQYF.

This clone was detected only a few times. The chain carries TRBV7-9 and TRBJ2-3; 11 bases are a match to TRBD1. The trim removed 5 bases at V and 4 bases at J, leaving 2 bases unmatched. Germline CDR1 and CDR2: SEHNR and FQNEAQ (reference sequence). The CDR3 covers 14 residues. The CDR3 coding sequence is TGTGCCAGCAGCGGGACAGGGGGTGCAGATACGCAGTATTTT. It translates to CASSGTGGADTQYF. Drawing the rest from reference TRBV7-9 and TRBJ2-3, the complete variable domain is DTGVSQNPRHKITKRGQNVTFRCDPISEHNRLYWYRQTLGQGPEFLTYFQNEAQLEKSRLLSDRFSAERPKGSFSTLEIQRTEQGDSAMYLCASSGTGGADTQYFGPGTRLTVL.

J is TRBJ2-5 and V is TRBV5-4, with 7 bases lining up with TRBD2. Germline V gene data show CDR1 as SGHNT and CDR2 as YYREEE (reference sequence). The CDR3 has 14 amino acids. Unmatched junction bases numbered 2, after V lost 0 bases and J lost 3 bases. The CDR3 region is CASSLESGKETQYF. The CDR3 region has the DNA TGTGCCAGCAGCTTGGAGAGCGGGAAAGAGACCCAGTACTTC.

The V call is TRBV19, the J call TRBJ2-4, with a weak D call TRBD2 (6 bases). Germline V gene sequence: CDR1 LNHDA, CDR2 SQIVND (reference sequence). V lost 7 bases and J 4 bases, leaving 11 bases between the germline ends. The CDR3 sequence is 13 residues long. This CDR3 reads CASTEGQKNIQYF. In nucleotides, the CDR3 is TGTGCCAGTACGGAGGGGCAGAAAAACATTCAGTACTTC.

This clone has only a few counts. The V gene is TRBV5-5, the J gene TRBJ1-3; D is ambiguous. Trimming took 1 base from V and 2 from J, leaving 7 bases between them. Germline CDR1 reads SGHKS; CDR2 reads YYEKEE (reference sequence). This CDR3 comprises 14 residues. The CDR3 nucleotides are TGTGCCAGCAGCTTGACAGTAACTGGAAACACCATATATTTT. Translation: CASSLTVTGNTIYF.

The V call is TRBV28, the J call TRBJ1-5; D is perhaps TRBD1 (5 bases). Germline V gene data show CDR1 as MDHEN and CDR2 as SYDVKM. The ends were cut back, 6 bases at V and 7 bases at J, with 19 bases in the middle. There are 15 residues in the CDR3. This CDR3 reads CASRFKRGFGQPQHF. The CDR3 bases are TGTGCCAGCAGATTCAAAAGGGGTTTCGGGCAGCCCCAGCATTTT.